This note documents a single TCR beta chain sequence. Its antigen is currently unknown. These data come from a study of siplizumab effects on memory and regulatory T cells. Study observations and caveats: Proliferating clones, CD4+ or CD8+, lacked an assignable naive or memory phenotype in roughly 80-96% of cases. Suppressive activity of Tregs proliferating in siplizumab cultures remained unconfirmed.

Three pairs of donors had their unstimulated naive, memory, effector memory and TEMRA subsets sequenced. V lost 4 bases and J 8 bases, leaving 21 bases between the germline ends. Germline V gene sequence: CDR1 LGHNT, CDR2 FRNRAP. This CDR3 is built from 16 residues. Sequencing was performed with immunoSEQ multiplex PCR; in TCRdb, only in-frame clones are kept and a portion is missing. Among 70,000 to 95,000 clones listed, roughly 96% were seen once. The TCR originated in a human donor in good health. Sequencing was carried out using naive CD4+ T cells sorted from blood. The chain is built from TRBV12-5 and TRBJ2-1; the D call may be TRBD1 or TRBD2 (6 bases each). The CDR3 reads CASGYPPGTEGDEQFF. CDR3 nucleotides: TGTGCTAGTGGTTACCCCCCAGGGACTGAGGGGGATGAGCAGTTCTTC.